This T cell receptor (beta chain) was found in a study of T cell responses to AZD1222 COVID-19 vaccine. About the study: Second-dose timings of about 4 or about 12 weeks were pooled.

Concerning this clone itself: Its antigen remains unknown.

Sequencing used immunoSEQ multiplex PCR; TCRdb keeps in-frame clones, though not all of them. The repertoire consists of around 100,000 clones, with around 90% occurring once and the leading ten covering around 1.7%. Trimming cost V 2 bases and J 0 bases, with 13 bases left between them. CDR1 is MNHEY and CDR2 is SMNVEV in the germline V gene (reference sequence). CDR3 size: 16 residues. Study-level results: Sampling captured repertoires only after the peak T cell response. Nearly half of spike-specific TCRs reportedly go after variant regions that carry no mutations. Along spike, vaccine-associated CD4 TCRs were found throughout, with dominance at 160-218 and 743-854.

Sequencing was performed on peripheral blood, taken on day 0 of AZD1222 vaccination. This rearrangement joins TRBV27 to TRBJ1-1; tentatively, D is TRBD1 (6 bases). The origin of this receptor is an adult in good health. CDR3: CASSLGAGAMNTEAFF. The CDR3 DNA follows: TGTGCCAGCAGTTTAGGGGCAGGGGCCATGAACACTGAAGCTTTCTTT.